The 32 T cell receptor beta chains listed next were all sequenced from one sample in a study of blood T cell repertoires in COVID-19. Clones were sequenced by immunoSEQ multiplex PCR, and TCRdb holds only the in-frame ones, with some missing. The data show around 250,000 clones, roughly 80% seen once. Sequencing was carried out using PBMCs or T cells enriched from blood (not recorded which). These receptors were collected from a man aged 45-60 years who had recovered from COVID-19.

V usage is TRBV7-3 and J usage is TRBJ2-1; TRBD2 matches at 9 bases. The J segment lost 3 bases and the V segment lost 0 bases, leaving 3 bases of the junction unmatched. The CDR3 has 16 amino acids. Germline CDR1 is SGHTA and CDR2 is FQGTGA. CDR3 sequence: CASSLTWREGYNEQFF. Here the CDR3 DNA reads TGTGCCAGCAGCTTAACTTGGCGGGAGGGCTACAATGAGCAGTTCTTC.

This clone has just a few counts. J is TRBJ2-3 and V is TRBV30; 12 bases fit TRBD2. Losses at the gene ends were 1 base for V and 5 bases for J; bases not matched to a gene: 7. There are 16 residues in the CDR3. CDR1 is GTSNPN and CDR2 is SVGIG in the germline V gene (reference sequence). This chain's CDR3 is CAWSGTSGARLDTQYF. CDR3 nucleotides: TGTGCCTGGAGTGGGACTAGCGGGGCACGATTAGATACGCAGTATTTT.

Only one count was recorded for this clone. This chain connects TRBV6-5 to TRBJ2-7, with 7 nucleotides matching TRBD2. There are 14 residues in the CDR3. The germline CDR1 and CDR2 sequences are MNHEY and SVGAGI. The V and J ends lost 5 bases and 3 bases, in that order; junction bases with no gene match: 7. This CDR3 reads CASSTGGGFYEQYF. In DNA form, the CDR3 reads TGTGCCAGCAGTACTGGGGGGGGTTTCTACGAGCAGTACTTC.

This chain uses TRBV30 with TRBJ1-1; the D is unclear. The V gene's germline CDR1 is GTSNPN and CDR2 SVGIG (reference sequence). The CDR3 spans 13 residues. V was cut by 4 bases and J by 1 base, with 10 bases left in between. This CDR3 reads CAWNPRQNTEAFF. For the CDR3, the DNA is TGTGCCTGGAATCCGAGACAGAACACTGAAGCTTTCTTT.

This clone occurred a few times. The chain links TRBV27 to TRBJ1-2; 8 bases fit TRBD1. Germline V gene sequence: CDR1 MNHEY, CDR2 SMNVEV (reference sequence). V was pared by 5 bases and J by 7 bases, with 18 bases of the junction left unmatched. The CDR3 runs to 17 residues. CDR3 region: CASSLLSHAGGGSGYTF. DNA for the CDR3: TGTGCCAGCAGTCTCCTATCACATGCAGGGGGCGGGAGTGGCTACACCTTC.

V is TRBV9 and J is TRBJ2-5; TRBD2 matches 7 bases. The CDR3 contains 16 residues. Germline CDR1 and CDR2: SGDLS and YYNGEE. The junction had 6 bases not matched to a gene; V was cut back by 0 bases and J by 1 base. The CDR3 is CASSVGEGWVQETQYF. The CDR3 DNA reads as TGTGCCAGCAGCGTAGGGGAGGGCTGGGTCCAAGAGACCCAGTACTTC.

V gene TRBV3-1 (or the pseudogene TRBV3-2) combines with J gene TRBJ1-3; 10 bases are shared with TRBD1. The germline V gene encodes CDR1 LGHDT and CDR2 YNNKEL (reference sequence). With 3 bases clipped from V and 4 bases from J, the junction kept 3 bases outside the gene matches. The CDR3 spans 15 residues. In DNA form, the CDR3 reads TGTGCCAGCAGCCAGGGACAGGGGACGGGAAACACCATATATTTT. This translates into CASSQGQGTGNTIYF.

The chain is built from TRBV5-1 and TRBJ2-5; 7 positions agree with TRBD1. The CDR3 runs 15 residues. Per the germline V gene, CDR1 is SGHRS and CDR2 is YFSETQ. The V gene end was trimmed by 4 bases and the J gene end by 5 bases; junction bases not matched to a gene: 11. The CDR3 sequence is CASSPTGNVWETQYF. DNA of the CDR3: TGCGCCAGCAGCCCGACAGGGAACGTTTGGGAGACCCAGTACTTC. Together with reference TRBV5-1 and TRBJ2-5, the CDR3 gives the full variable domain: KAGVTQTPRYLIKTRGQQVTLSCSPISGHRSVSWYQQTPGQGLQFLFEYFSETQRNKGNFPGRFSGRQFSNSRSEMNVSTLELGDSALYLCASSPTGNVWETQYFGPGTRLLVL.

This chain joins TRBV6-2 or TRBV6-3 and TRBJ2-5; a weak D match, TRBD2 (5 bases). The CDR3 has 15 amino acids. V lost 5 bases and J 3 bases, leaving 16 bases between the germline ends. Looked up from germline, CDR1 is MNHEY and CDR2 is SVGEGT. The chain's CDR3 is CASSPRGLFKETQYF. CDR3 DNA sequence: TGTGCCAGCAGTCCCCGAGGACTGTTTAAAGAGACCCAGTACTTC.

The chain uses TRBV6-1 and TRBJ2-7, with 8 nucleotides matching TRBD1. CDR1 and CDR2 (germline): MNHNS, SASEGT. CDR3 size: 15 residues. The V segment lost 1 base and the J segment 5 bases; nucleotides outside the gene matches: 7. In DNA form, the CDR3 reads TGTGCCAGCAGTGAAGGGGACAGGCTGGCCCACGAGCAGTACTTC. This codes for CASSEGDRLAHEQYF.

The V call is TRBV6-4, the J call TRBJ2-1; D may be TRBD2 (5 bases). The CDR3 contains 11 residues. Trimming left V 3 bases short and J 10 bases short, with 7 bases between. From germline, CDR1 is MRHNA and CDR2 SNTAGT. In DNA form, the CDR3 reads TGTGCCAGCAGTGATAAGCGGGAGCAGTTCTTC. Protein sequence: CASSDKREQFF.

The chain links TRBV20-1 to TRBJ2-7, with 8 bases identical to TRBD1. V lost 5 bases and J lost 3; bases outside the gene matches: 0. Germline V CDR1 and CDR2: DFQATT, SNEGSKA (reference sequence). CDR3 length: 11 residues. The CDR3 DNA sequence: TGCAGTGCTGACAGGGGCTACGAGCAGTACTTC. This gives the protein CSADRGYEQYF.

The chain is built from TRBV7-2 and TRBJ2-1; perhaps TRBD2 as D (6 bases). The CDR3 length is 16 residues. The V end lost 4 bases, the J end lost 4 bases, and 17 bases lay between the germline ends. Germline V gene data show CDR1 as SGHTA and CDR2 as FQGNSA. CDR3 in DNA: TGTGCCAGCAGCTCCCGGGACTCCCGGGGGTACAATGAGCAGTTCTTC. Residues: CASSSRDSRGYNEQFF.

The CDR3 DNA follows: TGCGCCAGCAGCCTCGGGACAGGCCTCCAGTACACTGAAGCTTTCTTT. This gives the protein CASSLGTGLQYTEAFF. This chain uses TRBV4-3 with TRBJ1-1; 8 nucleotides align to TRBD1. The CDR3 length is 16 residues. The germline CDR1 and CDR2 sequences are LGHNA and YSLEER. Unmatched junction bases numbered 10, after V lost 4 bases and J lost 3 bases.

The J gene is TRBJ1-5, the V gene TRBV19, with TRBD1 identical over 8 bases. The germline CDR1 and CDR2 sequences are LNHDA and SQIVND (reference sequence). The CDR3 is 16 residues long. The V segment lost 5 bases and the J segment 0 bases; nucleotides outside the gene matches: 6. The CDR3 nucleotides are TGTGCCAGTAGTCCCGACAGGGGCTTTAGCAATCAGCCCCAGCATTTT. Amino acid sequence: CASSPDRGFSNQPQHF. The full variable domain, with the rest looked up from reference TRBV19 and TRBJ1-5, is DGGITQSPKYLFRKEGQNVTLSCEQNLNHDAMYWYRQDPGQGLRLIYYSQIVNDFQKGDIAEGYSVSREKKESFPLTVTSAQKNPTAFYLCASSPDRGFSNQPQHFGDGTRLSIL.

V gene TRBV5-1 combines with J gene TRBJ1-1; tentative D call: TRBD1 (6 bases). The CDR3 runs to 14 residues. Germline V gives CDR1 SGHRS, CDR2 YFSETQ. V lost 4 bases and J 4 bases, leaving 14 bases between the germline ends. In DNA form, the CDR3 reads TGCGCCAGCAGCCGACAGGAAATCAGCACTGAAGCTTTCTTT. This translates into CASSRQEISTEAFF.

This clone was picked up one time. The J gene is TRBJ2-1, the V gene TRBV24-1; 8 bases line up with TRBD2. The CDR3 is made up of 16 amino acids. Per the germline V gene, CDR1 is KGHDR and CDR2 is SFDVKD. J gave up 2 bases and V 7 bases, and 9 bases lay outside the gene matches. The chain's CDR3 is CATRGEGAGAYNEQFF. As DNA, the CDR3 is TGTGCCACCAGAGGGGAGGGAGCGGGAGCCTACAATGAGCAGTTCTTC.

The chain combines TRBV7-6 with TRBJ2-1; 13 bases agree with TRBD2. After removal of 5 bases from V and 0 bases from J, the junction contained 7 bases not matched to a gene. The CDR3 runs 18 residues. Germline V CDR1 and CDR2: SGHVS, FNYEAQ. DNA for the CDR3: TGTGCCAGCAGCCCCCGGACTAGCGGGAGAGGCTCCTACAATGAGCAGTTCTTC. This sequence encodes CASSPRTSGRGSYNEQFF.

This clone was seen only a few times. The CDR3 reads CASSSPTGSNEQFF. In nucleotides, the CDR3 is TGTGCCAGCAGTTCCCCGACAGGGAGCAATGAGCAGTTCTTC. J is TRBJ2-1 and V is TRBV6-2 or TRBV6-3, with 7 bases identical to TRBD1. J gave up 6 bases and V 4 bases, and 6 bases lay outside the gene matches. This CDR3 is 14 amino acids long. The germline gives CDR1 MNHEY, CDR2 SVGEGT.

This chain links TRBV11-3 with TRBJ2-7; the match to TRBD2 covers 13 bases. The CDR3 length is 16 residues. Germline loops: CDR1 SGHNT, CDR2 YENEEA. Trimming took 6 bases from V and 4 from J; bases not matched to a gene: 9. The CDR3 sequence is CASSRTGTSGMYEQYF. The CDR3 region has the DNA TGTGCCAGCAGTCGAACCGGGACTAGCGGGATGTACGAGCAGTACTTC. Complete variable domain (other parts from reference TRBV11-3 and TRBJ2-7): EAGVVQSPRYKIIEKKQPVAFWCNPISGHNTLYWYLQNLGQGPELLIRYENEEAVDDSQLPKDRFSAERLKGVDSTLKIQPAELGDSAVYLCASSRTGTSGMYEQYFGPGTRLTVT.

This rearrangement joins TRBV19 to TRBJ2-3; 8 positions agree with TRBD1. V lost 3 bases and J lost 3; bases outside the gene matches: 8. The CDR3 is made up of 16 amino acids. Germline V gives CDR1 LNHDA, CDR2 SQIVND (reference sequence). In nucleotides, the CDR3 is TGTGCCAGTAGTATCTCAGGGGGCGGGGTGACAGATACGCAGTATTTT. Translating it yields CASSISGGGVTDTQYF.

The rearrangement joins TRBV28 to TRBJ2-7; the D gene is possibly TRBD1 (5 bases). The CDR3 loop spans 14 amino acids. Germline lookup yields CDR1 MDHEN and CDR2 SYDVKM. Trimming took 2 bases from V and 4 from J, leaving 12 bases between them. The CDR3, as DNA: TGTGCCAGCAGTTTAGTACAGGACCAATACGAGCAGTACTTC. It translates to CASSLVQDQYEQYF.

The rearrangement links TRBV21-1 to TRBJ2-7; the DNA was not compared with TRBD2, the D call given in the table. TRBV21-1 is labeled a pseudogene. The CDR3 covers 13 residues. CDR3 loop: CASSRGGAVEQYF. DNA for the CDR3: TGTGCCAGCAGCCGAGGGGGGGCAGTCGAGCAGTACTTC.

This clone has just one count. This chain links TRBV4-2 with TRBJ2-1; 10 positions agree with TRBD2. The germline gives CDR1 LGHNA, CDR2 YNFKEQ. V trimming: 4 bases; J trimming: 8 bases; junction bases outside the gene matches: 14. This CDR3 contains 17 residues. The CDR3 reads CASSLREAGGPNYEQFF. As DNA, the CDR3 is TGTGCCAGCAGCCTACGAGAAGCGGGAGGGCCCAACTATGAGCAGTTCTTC.

This clone appeared once. The rearrangement joins TRBV5-1 to TRBJ1-1, with a possible D match to TRBD1 (5 bases). Trimming took 0 bases from V and 1 from J, leaving 10 bases between them. The CDR3 spans 15 residues. The germline V gene encodes CDR1 SGHRS and CDR2 YFSETQ. CDR3 sequence reads: CASSLGGSPNTEAFF. The DNA of the CDR3 is TGCGCCAGCAGCTTGGGGGGCTCACCGAACACTGAAGCTTTCTTT.

The rearrangement uses TRBV6-5 and TRBJ2-2; 13 positions match TRBD2. CDR1 MNHEY and CDR2 SVGAGI come from the germline V gene. V dropped 1 base and J dropped 6; count of bases not matched to a gene: 2. This CDR3 spans 16 amino acids. The CDR3 DNA reads TGTGCCAGCAGTTACTTGACTAGCGGGAGGCCCGGGGAGCTGTTTTTT. Amino acids: CASSYLTSGRPGELFF.

The V call is TRBV6-5, the J call TRBJ1-2, with 7 positions matching TRBD1. CDR3 size: 15 residues. J was trimmed by 4 bases and V by 6 bases; bases with no gene match: 11. CDR1 and CDR2 from the germline V gene are MNHEY and SVGAGI. As DNA, the CDR3 is TGTGCCAGCAGAACTCCGGGACAGCAGGTCTATGGCTACACCTTC. This gives the protein CASRTPGQQVYGYTF.

J is TRBJ1-2 and V is TRBV18; 8 nucleotides align to TRBD1. The trim removed 3 bases at V and 7 bases at J, leaving 7 bases unmatched. Germline CDR1 and CDR2: KGHSH and LQKENI. This CDR3 is 14 amino acids long. CDR3 protein: CASSPTTGELGYTF. Here the CDR3 DNA reads TGTGCCAGCTCACCTACGACAGGGGAACTTGGCTACACCTTC.

This clone appeared a single time. The V and J genes are TRBV7-3 and TRBJ1-6, with a weak D call TRBD1 (6 bases). This CDR3 is built from 15 residues. CDR1 is SGHTA and CDR2 is FQGTGA in the germline V gene. The ends were cut back, 4 bases at V and 5 bases at J, with 12 bases in the middle. CDR3 sequence (DNA): TGTGCCAGCAGCTCCACCGGACAGAATAATTCACCCCTCCACTTT. Translated: CASSSTGQNNSPLHF.

This chain joins TRBV18 and TRBJ1-2, with TRBD1 matching over 8 bases. There are 17 residues in the CDR3. The J segment lost 0 bases and the V segment lost 3 bases, leaving 9 bases of the junction unmatched. CDR1 is KGHSH, CDR2 LQKENI, per germline. CDR3 sequence: CASSPGATGGANYGYTF. The CDR3 nucleotides read TGTGCCAGCTCACCGGGGGCTACAGGGGGAGCTAACTATGGCTACACCTTC.

The V gene is TRBV12-3 or TRBV12-4, the J gene TRBJ1-2; D remains unclear. Trimming shortened V by 2 bases and J by 6 bases, and 7 bases separated the two germline ends. There are 12 residues in the CDR3. CDR3 in amino acids: CASSLRTHGYTF. The CDR3 DNA follows: TGTGCCAGCAGTTTAAGGACTCATGGCTACACCTTC.

The gene calls are TRBV10-2 and TRBJ1-2; 9 bases fit TRBD1. The CDR3 runs 17 residues. The V gene end was trimmed by 7 bases and the J gene end by 4 bases; junction bases not matched to a gene: 16. Germline V CDR1 and CDR2: WSHSY, SAAADI. CDR3 bases: TGCGCCAGCACCAGAGGGGGGACAGGGCGTTTAGGCTATGGCTACACCTTC. Protein product: CASTRGGTGRLGYGYTF.